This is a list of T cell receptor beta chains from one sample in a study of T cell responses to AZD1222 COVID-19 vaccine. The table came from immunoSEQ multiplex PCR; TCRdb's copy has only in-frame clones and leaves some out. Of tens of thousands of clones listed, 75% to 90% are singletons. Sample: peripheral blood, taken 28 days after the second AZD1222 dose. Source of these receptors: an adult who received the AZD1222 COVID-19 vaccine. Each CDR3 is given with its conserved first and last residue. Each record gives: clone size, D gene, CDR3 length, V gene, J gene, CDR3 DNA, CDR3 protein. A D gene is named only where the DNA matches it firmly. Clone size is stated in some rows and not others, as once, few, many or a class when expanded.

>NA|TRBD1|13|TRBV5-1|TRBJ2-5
TGCGCCAGCAGACCGACAGGGGAAGAGACCCAGTACTTC
CASRPTGEETQYF
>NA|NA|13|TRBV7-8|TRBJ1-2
TGTGCCAGCAGCTTAGGGGGGGCGGCTGGCTACACCTTC
CASSLGGAAGYTF
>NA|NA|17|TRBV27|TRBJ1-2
TGTGCCAGCAGTTTCCAAACCCTTCAGGGGCTCACGCGGGGCTACACCTTC
CASSFQTLQGLTRGYTF
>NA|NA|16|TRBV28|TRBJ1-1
TGTGCCAGCAGTCGCCCGCCCCTGTATGGGGGGGGTGAAGCTTTCTTT
CASSRPPLYGGGEAFF
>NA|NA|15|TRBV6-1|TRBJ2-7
TGTGCCAGCAGTGAATTGGAAAGATCCCGGAACGAGCAGTACTTC
CASSELERSRNEQYF
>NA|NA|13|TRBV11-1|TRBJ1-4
TGTGCCAGCAGCTTAGCGCGGGCGGAAAAACTGTTTTTT
CASSLARAEKLFF
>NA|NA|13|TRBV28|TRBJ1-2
TGTGCCAGCAGTTGGAGTGGAGTCTATGGCTACACCTTC
CASSWSGVYGYTF
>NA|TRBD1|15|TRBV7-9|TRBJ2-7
TGTGCCAGCAGCCTCGTTTCGGGACAGAGCTACGAGCAGTACTTC
CASSLVSGQSYEQYF
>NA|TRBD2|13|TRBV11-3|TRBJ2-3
TGTGCCAGCAGCTTTTTAGCGGGAGATACGCAGTATTTT
CASSFLAGDTQYF
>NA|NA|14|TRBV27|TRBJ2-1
TGTGCCAGCAGTTTGGACGACTCCTACAATGAGCAGTTCTTC
CASSLDDSYNEQFF
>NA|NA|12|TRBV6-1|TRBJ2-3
TGTGCCAGCAGTGACAGGGCAGATACGCAGTATTTT
CASSDRADTQYF
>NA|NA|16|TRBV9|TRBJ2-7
TGTGCCAGCAGCACACCAAGGGGGACCCTCTCCTACGAGCAGTACTTC
CASSTPRGTLSYEQYF
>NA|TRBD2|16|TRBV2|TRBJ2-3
TGTGCCAGCAATCGATGGACTAGCGGGGGGGCAGATACGCAGTATTTT
CASNRWTSGGADTQYF
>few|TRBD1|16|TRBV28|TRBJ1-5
TGTGCCAGCAGTTTATACAGGGGCTATAGCAATCAGCCCCAGCATTTT
CASSLYRGYSNQPQHF
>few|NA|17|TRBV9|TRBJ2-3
TGTGCCAGCAGCCCGACAGGTTCGAACACCCCCCAAGATACGCAGTATTTT
CASSPTGSNTPQDTQYF
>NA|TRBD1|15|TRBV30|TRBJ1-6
TGTGCCTGGATTGCCCGGGACAGGGGGCATTCACCCCTCCACTTT
CAWIARDRGHSPLHF
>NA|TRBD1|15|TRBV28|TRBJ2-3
TGTGCCAGCAGTCGGGACAGGGGAGACACAGATACGCAGTATTTT
CASSRDRGDTDTQYF